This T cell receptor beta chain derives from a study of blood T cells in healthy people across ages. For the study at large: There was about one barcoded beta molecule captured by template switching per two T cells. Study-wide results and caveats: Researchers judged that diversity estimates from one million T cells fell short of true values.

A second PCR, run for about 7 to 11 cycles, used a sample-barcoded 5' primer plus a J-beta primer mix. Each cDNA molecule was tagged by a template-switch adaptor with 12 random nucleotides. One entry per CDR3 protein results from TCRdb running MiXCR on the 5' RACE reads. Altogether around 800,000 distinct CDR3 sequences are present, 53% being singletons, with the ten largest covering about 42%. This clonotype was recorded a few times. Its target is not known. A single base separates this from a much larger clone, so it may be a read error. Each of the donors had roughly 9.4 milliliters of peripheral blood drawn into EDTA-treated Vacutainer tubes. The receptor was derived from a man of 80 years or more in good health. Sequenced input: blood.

The CDR3: CTSSQGTVTNTGELFF. The CDR3 coding sequence is TGCACCAGCAGCCAAGGGACAGTGACGAACACCGGGGAGCTGTTTTTT. The rearrangement links TRBV5-1 to TRBJ2-2; 7 bases are shared with TRBD1. The CDR3 covers 16 residues. CDR1 and CDR2 (germline): SGHRS, YFSETQ.